Listed here are 22 T cell receptor beta chains from one sample, sequenced in a study of cytomegalovirus exposure and HLA in healthy donors. Assay used: immunoSEQ multiplex PCR; TCRdb lists only in-frame clones, some missing. The repertoire holds roughly 330,000 clones, with approximately 90% as singletons. The specimen sequenced was PBMCs. The origin of the receptors is a woman aged 25 to 45 in good health and CMV-seropositive.

The chain recombines TRBV13 with TRBJ2-7; 9 positions agree with TRBD2. Germline V gene lookup returns CDR1 PRHDT and CDR2 FYEKMQ (reference sequence). The CDR3 is 15 amino acids. Trimming cost V 2 bases and J 5 bases; bases outside gene matches: 7. In DNA form, the CDR3 reads TGTGCCAGCAGCTTAACGGCTAGCGGGACCGACGAGCAGTACTTC. Translation: CASSLTASGTDEQYF.

J is TRBJ2-2 and V is TRBV6-9; 10 bases align to TRBD1. From germline, CDR1 is MNHGY and CDR2 SVAAGI. The V segment lost 9 bases and the J segment 1 base; nucleotides outside the gene matches: 20. The CDR3 sequence is 20 residues long. The CDR3 DNA is TGTGCCAGACCCAAGTCCCCCCGGGACAGGGGCGAGCTGAACACCGGGGAGCTGTTTTTT. It specifies CARPKSPRDRGELNTGELFF.

The table lists this clone with a count of one. V and J are TRBV4-2 and TRBJ2-7; TRBD2 matches at 14 bases. This CDR3 is 18 amino acids long. The trim removed 4 bases at V and 5 bases at J, leaving 13 bases unmatched. Germline V CDR1 and CDR2: LGHNA, YNFKEQ. CDR3 amino acids: CASSPGTSGRRTTNEQYF. The CDR3 coding sequence is TGTGCCAGCAGCCCCGGGACTAGCGGGAGAAGAACAACCAACGAGCAGTACTTC.

The chain joins TRBV27 to TRBJ2-1; D is unclear. CDR1 is MNHEY and CDR2 is SMNVEV in the germline V gene (reference sequence). Between the trimmed V and J ends, which lost 6 bases and 0 bases, there was a span of 9 bases. The CDR3 extends over 14 amino acids. The CDR3: CASSYRSSYNEQFF. DNA for the CDR3: TGTGCCAGCAGCTATCGTAGCTCCTACAATGAGCAGTTCTTC.

The gene calls are TRBV7-9 and TRBJ2-3; a weak D match, TRBD1 (6 bases). The CDR3 has 14 residues. Germline CDR1 and CDR2: SEHNR and FQNEAQ (reference sequence). Between the trimmed V and J ends, which lost 4 bases and 6 bases, there was a span of 14 bases. CDR3 in amino acids: CASSSGHSADTQYF. CDR3 nucleotides: TGTGCCAGCAGCTCGGGACATTCGGCGGATACGCAGTATTTT.

The gene calls are TRBV5-6 and TRBJ2-7; a possible D gene is TRBD2 (5 bases). V was shortened by 3 bases and J by 7 bases, with 8 bases between the two germline ends. Germline loops: CDR1 SGHDT, CDR2 YYEEEE. The CDR3 is 11 residues long. The CDR3 protein is CASSSSGEQYF. The CDR3, as DNA: TGTGCCAGCAGCTCCAGCGGTGAGCAGTACTTC.

The chain has TRBV7-6 and TRBJ1-4; 9 nucleotides line up with TRBD1. The CDR3 loop spans 16 amino acids. Trimming at V came to 1 base and at J to 7 bases, leaving 7 bases not matched to a gene. CDR1 and CDR2 from the germline V gene are SGHVS and FNYEAQ. The CDR3, as DNA: TGTGCCAGCAGCTTAGTAGGGGGACAGGGTGCTGAAAAACTGTTTTTT. Translating it yields CASSLVGGQGAEKLFF.

The chain has TRBV27 and TRBJ1-1, with TRBD1 matching 7 bases. The CDR3 has 14 amino acids. The V gene's germline CDR1 is MNHEY and CDR2 SMNVEV (reference sequence). V dropped 4 bases and J dropped 4; count of bases not matched to a gene: 6. DNA of the CDR3: TGTGCCAGCAGTTCCCCGGGACAGAGCACTGAAGCTTTCTTT. Its protein is CASSSPGQSTEAFF.

The V call is TRBV5-4, the J call TRBJ1-1, with D hard to call. The CDR3 has 15 residues. The ends were cut back, 4 bases at V and 3 bases at J, with 16 bases in the middle. Per germline, CDR1 SGHNT and CDR2 YYREEE (reference sequence). The CDR3 coding sequence is TGTGCCAGCAGCCCAAATCCACGGAGGGACACTGAAGCTTTCTTT. Translation gives CASSPNPRRDTEAFF.

The chain has TRBV4-1 and TRBJ2-3; possibly TRBD2 for D (5 bases). Germline-derived CDR1 and CDR2 are MGHRA and YSYEKL. The V gene lost 1 base and the J gene lost 3 bases, with 14 bases spanning the gap. The CDR3 sequence is 16 residues long. CDR3 sequence (DNA): TGCGCCAGCAGCCAAGTCCCAGTCGGAGGAACAGATACGCAGTATTTT. As protein: CASSQVPVGGTDTQYF.

The chain uses TRBV4-2 and TRBJ1-2; D unclear. The germline CDR1 and CDR2 sequences are LGHNA and YNFKEQ. Trimming stripped 0 bases from V and 2 bases from J, with 7 bases between. CDR3 length equals 14 residues. CDR3 DNA: TGTGCCAGCAGCCAAGATTCCGGGAACTATGGCTACACCTTC. Translating it yields CASSQDSGNYGYTF.

The chain carries TRBV30 and TRBJ1-2; D remains unclear. Germline assignment: CDR1 GTSNPN and CDR2 SVGIG (reference sequence). V was pared by 3 bases and J by 8 bases, with 10 bases between. This CDR3 has 11 residues. CDR3: CAWRGVQGYTF. In nucleotides, the CDR3 is TGTGCCTGGAGGGGAGTGCAAGGCTACACCTTC. The whole variable domain, filled in from reference TRBV30 and TRBJ1-2, reads SQTIHQWPATLVQPVGSPLSLECTVEGTSNPNLYWYRQAAGRGLQLLFYSVGIGQISSEVPQNLSASRPQDRQFILSSKKLLLSDSGFYLCAWRGVQGYTFGSGTRLTVV.

This clone was picked up one time. The chain combines TRBV10-3 with TRBJ1-1; D is unclear. This CDR3 region has 13 residues. Germline V gene data show CDR1 as ENHRY and CDR2 as SYGVKD. Between the trimmed V and J ends, which lost 1 base and 2 bases, there was a span of 5 bases. This CDR3 is CAISELKNTEAFF. CDR3 sequence (DNA): TGTGCCATCAGTGAGTTGAAAAACACTGAAGCTTTCTTT.

V is TRBV6-1 and J is TRBJ1-5, with D possibly matching TRBD1 (5 bases). The germline gives CDR1 MNHNS, CDR2 SASEGT. Trimming left V 9 bases short and J 0 bases short, with 15 bases between. The CDR3 spans 15 residues. The CDR3 sequence is CASQGITGSNQPQHF. In DNA, the CDR3 is TGTGCCAGTCAAGGGATAACAGGTAGCAATCAGCCCCAGCATTTT.

J is TRBJ2-1 and V is TRBV9; 9 nucleotides match TRBD2. Looked up from germline, CDR1 is SGDLS and CDR2 is YYNGEE. CDR3 size: 12 residues. V was clipped by 3 bases and J by 12 bases; unmatched bases: 4. This CDR3 reads CASSGAGGVQFF. The CDR3 nucleotides read TGTGCCAGCAGCGGAGCGGGGGGTGTGCAGTTCTTC.

The chain joins TRBV18 to TRBJ2-3; possibly TRBD2 for D (5 bases). The CDR3 loop spans 14 amino acids. V was pared by 1 base and J by 0 bases, with 5 bases between. Germline CDR1 reads KGHSH; CDR2 reads LQKENI. The DNA of the CDR3 is TGTGCCAGCTCACCACGGGAGAGCACAGATACGCAGTATTTT. It encodes CASSPRESTDTQYF. The whole variable domain, remainder taken from reference TRBV18 and TRBJ2-3, is NAGVMQNPRHLVRRRGQEARLRCSPMKGHSHVYWYRQLPEEGLKFMVYLQKENIIDESGMPKERFSAEFPKEGPSILRIQQVVRGDSAAYFCASSPRESTDTQYFGPGTRLTVL.

The DNA for the CDR3 is TGTGCCAGCAGTCGGCAGAGCGTAGCGGGAGGCGCCGGGGAGCTGTTTTTT. Translating gives CASSRQSVAGGAGELFF. V gene TRBV28 combines with J gene TRBJ2-2; 10 positions agree with TRBD2. CDR1 and CDR2 from the germline V gene are MDHEN and SYDVKM. The CDR3 is 17 residues long. V was pared by 5 bases and J by 6 bases, with 12 bases of the junction left unmatched.

This rearrangement joins TRBV7-2 to TRBJ2-1, with D possibly matching TRBD1 (7 bases). This CDR3 comprises 17 residues. CDR1 is SGHTA and CDR2 is FQGNSA in the germline V gene. V was pared by 1 base and J by 6 bases, with 19 bases between. Here the CDR3 DNA reads TGTGCCAGCAGCTTAGTAGGGGGCGGGACCCGGCCCAATGAGCAGTTCTTC. Its protein product is CASSLVGGGTRPNEQFF. The entire variable domain, with the rest obtained from reference TRBV7-2 and TRBJ2-1, is as follows: GAGVSQSPSNKVTEKGKDVELRCDPISGHTALYWYRQSLGQGLEFLIYFQGNSAPDKSGLPSDRFSAERTGGSVSTLTIQRTQQEDSAVYLCASSLVGGGTRPNEQFFGPGTRLTVL.

The chain is built from TRBV5-1 and TRBJ1-4; tentative D call: TRBD1 (6 bases). The CDR3 sequence is 15 residues long. The germline V gene encodes CDR1 SGHRS and CDR2 YFSETQ. Trimming removed 3 bases from V and 15 bases from J, with 24 bases in between. This chain's CDR3 is CASSWGAAGYGEMFF. CDR3 in DNA: TGCGCCAGCAGCTGGGGGGCGGCAGGGTACGGCGAAATGTTTTTT.

This chain connects TRBV4-3 to TRBJ1-5; unclear D gene. CDR3 length: 15 residues. The V and J ends lost 0 bases and 3 bases respectively, with 9 bases between them. Per germline, CDR1 LGHNA and CDR2 YSLEER. The CDR3 loop is CASSQDHSPNQPQHF. For the CDR3, the DNA is TGCGCCAGCAGCCAAGATCACAGTCCCAATCAGCCCCAGCATTTT.

The CDR3 DNA is TGTGCCATCAGTGTAGGGGGGGGCTCCTACGAGCAGTACTTC. Translation gives CAISVGGGSYEQYF. The J gene is TRBJ2-7, the V gene TRBV10-3; D is perhaps TRBD2 (7 bases). The CDR3 is made up of 14 amino acids. Germline CDR1 is ENHRY and CDR2 is SYGVKD. Trimming pared 4 bases from V and 0 bases from J, leaving 10 bases between.

This sequence joins TRBV27 and TRBJ1-2; no reliable D call. Germline V gene data show CDR1 as MNHEY and CDR2 as SMNVEV (reference sequence). Deletions cut 1 base from V and 1 base from J, with 7 bases between. The CDR3 consists of 14 residues. The CDR3 loop is CASSLLPDNYGYTF. The CDR3 coding sequence is TGTGCCAGCAGTTTATTACCGGATAACTATGGCTACACCTTC.